This T cell receptor (beta chain) was sequenced during a study of early T cells in non-severe SARS-CoV-2 infection. Individual cDNA molecules received unique molecular identifiers. TCRdb processed the 5' RACE reads anew with MiXCR; each CDR3 protein has one entry. The sample contains fewer than 80,000 distinct CDR3 sequences, approximately 12% of which appear only once. In its sample, this clonotype was seen a few times. Trimming shortened V by 0 bases and J by 6 bases, and 12 bases separated the two germline ends. This CDR3 is 15 amino acids long. CDR1 is MNHEY and CDR2 is SVGEGT in the germline V gene.

The V call is TRBV6-2 or TRBV6-3, the J call TRBJ1-5, with unresolved D. Sequencing used whole blood, obtained at baseline. The clonotype was recovered from an adult who was a healthcare worker with PCR-confirmed SARS-CoV-2 infection or an uninfected control (not recorded which). The donor label of this sample is uncertain. The chain's CDR3 is CASSYSGSPLQPQHF. The CDR3, as DNA: TGTGCCAGCAGTTACTCCGGCAGTCCCCTTCAGCCCCAGCATTTT.